These 17 T cell receptor beta chains were sequenced from one sample in a study of blood T cell repertoires in COVID-19. Sequenced by immunoSEQ multiplex PCR; TCRdb stores in-frame clones only, minus some. This table has about 310,000 clones, about 90% appearing once. Material: PBMCs or T cells enriched from blood (not recorded which). The source is a woman between 18 and 29 years old with acute COVID-19.

CDR3 region: CASSQGDRGPRGYTF. The CDR3 nucleotides are TGTGCCAGCAGCCAAGGGGACAGGGGGCCCCGTGGCTACACCTTC. The gene calls are TRBV3-1 (or the pseudogene TRBV3-2) and TRBJ1-2; 12 bases line up with TRBD1. CDR3 length equals 15 residues. In germline, CDR1 is LGHDT, CDR2 YNNKEL (reference sequence). V gave up 1 base and J gave up 7 bases; unmatched junction bases: 4.

This chain links TRBV7-2 with TRBJ1-4, with 8 positions matching TRBD1. This CDR3 region has 15 residues. V lost 5 bases and J lost 7; bases outside the gene matches: 9. Germline CDR1 is SGHTA and CDR2 is FQGNSA. CDR3 region: CASSVDRGWGEKLFF. The DNA for the CDR3 is TGTGCCAGCAGCGTAGACAGGGGATGGGGTGAAAAACTGTTTTTT.

This clone was observed a few times. The rearrangement joins TRBV7-8 to TRBJ1-2; 7 nucleotides agree with TRBD1. The germline gives CDR1 SGHVS, CDR2 FQNEAQ. This CDR3 spans 16 amino acids. Trimming at V came to 7 bases and at J to 0 bases, leaving 11 bases not matched to a gene. The CDR3 is CASTLSGTATNYGYTF. The CDR3 nucleotides are TGTGCCAGCACACTTTCCGGGACAGCGACTAACTATGGCTACACCTTC.

The chain employs TRBV15 and TRBJ2-7; TRBD1 is a possible D gene (5 bases). V was shortened by 3 bases and J by 7 bases, with 16 bases between the two germline ends. The CDR3 contains 14 residues. Germline loops: CDR1 LNHNV, CDR2 YYDKDF (reference sequence). As DNA, the CDR3 is TGTGCCACCAGCAGGCCCGACAGAGCATATGAGCAGTACTTC. Its protein is CATSRPDRAYEQYF.

This chain joins TRBV11-1 and TRBJ1-1, with D possibly TRBD1 on 5 matching bases. Germline V lookup: CDR1 SGHAT, CDR2 FQDESV (reference sequence). V was shortened by 5 bases and J by 4 bases, with 17 bases between the two germline ends. The CDR3 has 15 residues. The CDR3 nucleotides are TGTGCCAGCAGCCTCCGAACAGGACACTCCACTGAAGCTTTCTTT. Translated: CASSLRTGHSTEAFF.

This chain joins TRBV28 and TRBJ1-4; 9 nucleotides line up with TRBD1. From germline, CDR1 is MDHEN and CDR2 SYDVKM. V was clipped by 2 bases and J by 8 bases; unmatched bases: 6. The CDR3 totals 15 residues. The CDR3 region is CASSLIQGAGEKLFF. CDR3 in DNA: TGTGCCAGCAGTTTAATACAGGGGGCTGGAGAAAAACTGTTTTTT.

The chain is built from TRBV19 and TRBJ2-7, with D possibly matching TRBD1 (5 bases). V was shortened by 3 bases and J by 7 bases, with 13 bases between the two germline ends. CDR1 is LNHDA and CDR2 is SQIVND in the germline V gene (reference sequence). The CDR3 runs to 13 residues. CDR3 protein: CASSINPKGEQYF. DNA for the CDR3: TGTGCCAGTAGTATCAATCCCAAGGGGGAGCAGTACTTC.

This chain connects TRBV7-2 to TRBJ2-7; TRBD2 agrees at 11 bases. With 4 bases clipped from V and 1 base from J, the junction kept 9 bases outside the gene matches. The CDR3 contains 17 residues. The germline V gene has CDR1 SGHTA and CDR2 FQGNSA. In nucleotides, the CDR3 is TGTGCCAGCAGCTCCTACTATAGCGGGAGGGCATCCTACGAGCAGTACTTC. Translating it yields CASSSYYSGRASYEQYF.

The rearrangement joins TRBV7-2 to TRBJ2-3; perhaps TRBD1 as D (5 bases). The germline CDR1 and CDR2 sequences are SGHTA and FQGNSA. The CDR3 runs 15 residues. The ends were cut back, 1 base at V and 2 bases at J, with 10 bases in the middle. For the CDR3, the DNA is TGTGCCAGCAGCTTAGGGGGCCCCTCCACAGATACGCAGTATTTT. Protein: CASSLGGPSTDTQYF.

The rearrangement links TRBV5-6 to TRBJ1-2, with 7 bases identical to TRBD1. From germline, CDR1 is SGHDT and CDR2 YYEEEE. Losses at the gene ends were 6 bases for V and 4 bases for J; bases not matched to a gene: 12. CDR3 size: 15 residues. This CDR3 is CASTPEGALGYGYTF. As DNA, the CDR3 is TGTGCCAGCACTCCTGAGGGGGCGCTTGGCTATGGCTACACCTTC.

The CDR3 nucleotides are TGTGCCAGCAGTTTACGACAGGGGCACTATGGCTACACCTTC. Its protein product is CASSLRQGHYGYTF. The chain carries TRBV27 and TRBJ1-2; 8 positions match TRBD1. In germline, CDR1 is MNHEY, CDR2 SMNVEV (reference sequence). This CDR3 region has 14 residues. The trim removed 2 bases at V and 3 bases at J, leaving 2 bases unmatched.

The V gene is TRBV18, the J gene TRBJ2-7, with 11 bases fitting TRBD1. V lost 6 bases to trimming and J lost 6 bases; unmatched junction nucleotides: 4. The CDR3 has 13 amino acids. CDR1 and CDR2 from the germline V gene are KGHSH and LQKENI. CDR3 residues: CASSEGQGGEQYF. CDR3 DNA sequence: TGTGCCAGCTCGGAGGGACAGGGGGGCGAGCAGTACTTC.

The chain uses TRBV9 and TRBJ1-1; D remains ambiguous. CDR3 length: 13 residues. Trimming removed 4 bases from V and 5 bases from J, with 12 bases in between. Germline V gives CDR1 SGDLS, CDR2 YYNGEE. CDR3 residues: CASSSFRETEAFF. CDR3 bases: TGTGCCAGCAGCTCATTCCGGGAGACTGAAGCTTTCTTT. Full variable domain (missing parts from reference TRBV9 and TRBJ1-1): DSGVTQTPKHLITATGQRVTLRCSPRSGDLSVYWYQQSLDQGLQFLIQYYNGEERAKGNILERFSAQQFPDLHSELNLSSLELGDSALYFCASSSFRETEAFFGQGTRLTVV.

This clone came up once. The chain recombines TRBV19 with TRBJ2-1, with 7 bases matching TRBD2. Trimming cost V 1 base and J 4 bases; bases outside gene matches: 10. The CDR3 has 17 residues. Germline CDR1 and CDR2: LNHDA and SQIVND (reference sequence). CDR3 coding DNA: TGTGCCAGTAGTATAGTCGGGGCGAGGGAGGGGTACAATGAGCAGTTCTTC. Translation: CASSIVGAREGYNEQFF.

The chain links TRBV19 to TRBJ2-1; TRBD2 might be the D (5 bases). Trimming cost V 7 bases and J 2 bases, with 9 bases left between them. Germline CDR1 is LNHDA and CDR2 is SQIVND (reference sequence). The CDR3 sequence is 13 residues long. CDR3 coding DNA: TGTGCCAGTAAGGGAGAAACCTACAATGAGCAGTTCTTC. Translating it yields CASKGETYNEQFF.

The V call is TRBV6-5, the J call TRBJ2-1, with 11 bases fitting TRBD1. V dropped 6 bases and J dropped 3; count of bases not matched to a gene: 4. Germline V gene lookup returns CDR1 MNHEY and CDR2 SVGAGI. CDR3 length: 15 amino acids. The CDR3 spells CASSPGTGGYNEQFF. The CDR3 nucleotides are TGTGCCAGCAGCCCGGGGACAGGGGGCTACAATGAGCAGTTCTTC.

The rearrangement uses TRBV2 and TRBJ1-5; unclear D gene. The germline gives CDR1 SNHLY, CDR2 FYNNEI. The CDR3 covers 13 residues. V lost 2 bases, J lost 5 bases, and 7 bases lay in between. Here the CDR3 DNA reads TGTGCCAGCAGTGAACGCGGGGATCAGCCCCAGCATTTT. Amino acids: CASSERGDQPQHF.